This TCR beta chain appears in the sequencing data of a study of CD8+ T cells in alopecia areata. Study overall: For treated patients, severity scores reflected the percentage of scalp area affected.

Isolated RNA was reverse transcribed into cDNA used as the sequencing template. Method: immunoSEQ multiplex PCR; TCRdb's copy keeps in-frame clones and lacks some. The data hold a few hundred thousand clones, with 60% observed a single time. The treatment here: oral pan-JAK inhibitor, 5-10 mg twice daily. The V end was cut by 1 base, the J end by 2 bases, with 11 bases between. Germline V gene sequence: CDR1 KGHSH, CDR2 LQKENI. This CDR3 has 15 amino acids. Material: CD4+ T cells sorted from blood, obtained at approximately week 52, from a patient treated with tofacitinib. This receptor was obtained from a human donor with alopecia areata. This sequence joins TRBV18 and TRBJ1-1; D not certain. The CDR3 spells CASSPLPIRNTEAFF. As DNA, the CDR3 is TGTGCCAGCTCACCACTACCGATCCGAAACACTGAAGCTTTCTTT.